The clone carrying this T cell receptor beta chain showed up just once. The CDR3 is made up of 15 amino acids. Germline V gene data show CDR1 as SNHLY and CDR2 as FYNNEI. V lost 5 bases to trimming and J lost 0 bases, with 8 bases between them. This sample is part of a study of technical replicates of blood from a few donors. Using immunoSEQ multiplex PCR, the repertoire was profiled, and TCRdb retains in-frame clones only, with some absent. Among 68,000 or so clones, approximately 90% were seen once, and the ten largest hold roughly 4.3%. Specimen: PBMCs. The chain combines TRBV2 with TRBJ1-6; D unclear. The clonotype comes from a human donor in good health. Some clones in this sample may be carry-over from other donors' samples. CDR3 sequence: CASSKESSYNSPLHF. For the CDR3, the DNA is TGTGCCAGCAGTAAGGAGAGCTCCTATAATTCACCCCTCCACTTT.